Listed below are T cell receptor beta chains from one sample, sequenced in a study of OX40 agonist ivuxolimab in advanced cancers. Sequenced by immunoSEQ multiplex PCR; TCRdb stores in-frame clones only, minus some. The sample carries roughly 76,000 clones, approximately 84% recorded once. The sequenced sample was CD4+ or CD8+ T cells sorted from blood, obtained in a trial of the OX40 agonist ivuxolimab. The receptors originated from an adult with an advanced solid tumor such as melanoma, head and neck, liver or kidney cancer. CDR3s include the opening cysteine and the closing phenylalanine or tryptophan. The D gene is left open where the match is weak. Rows may omit the clone size; those that give it use once, few, many or a size class.

D gene: TRBD1
V gene: TRBV15
J gene: TRBJ2-7
clone size: -
CDR3 DNA: TGTGCCACCAGCAGAGATTATCGGGACAGGGACGAGCAGTACTTC
CDR3 protein: CATSRDYRDRDEQYF

D gene: -
V gene: TRBV29-1
J gene: TRBJ2-1
clone size: -
CDR3 DNA: TGCAGCGTTGATTCCGCTACTAGCTCCTACAATGAGCAGTTCTTC
CDR3 protein: CSVDSATSSYNEQFF

D gene: -
V gene: TRBV2
J gene: TRBJ2-7
clone size: -
CDR3 DNA: TGTGCCAGCAAAGGGGACAGCGGGAGATACGAGCAGTACTTC
CDR3 protein: CASKGDSGRYEQYF

D gene: -
V gene: TRBV7-2
J gene: TRBJ2-3
clone size: -
CDR3 DNA: TGTGCCAGCAGCTTAGAAAACACAGATACGCAGTATTTT
CDR3 protein: CASSLENTDTQYF

D gene: TRBD2
V gene: TRBV5-1
J gene: TRBJ2-5
clone size: once
CDR3 DNA: TGCGCCAGCAGCAACGGGGGGGAAGAGACCCAGTACTTC
CDR3 protein: CASSNGGEETQYF

D gene: TRBD1
V gene: TRBV11-2
J gene: TRBJ1-4
clone size: few
CDR3 DNA: TGTGCCAGCAGCTCCGTACAGGGGGGACTGGAACTGTTTTTT
CDR3 protein: CASSSVQGGLELFF

D gene: -
V gene: TRBV2
J gene: TRBJ2-5
clone size: -
CDR3 DNA: TGTGCCAGTGCGGTATCCGAAACGGAGACCCAGTACTTC
CDR3 protein: CASAVSETETQYF

D gene: -
V gene: TRBV6-5
J gene: TRBJ2-7
clone size: -
CDR3 DNA: TGTGCCAGTCAGAGAGCCTACGAGCAGTACTTC
CDR3 protein: CASQRAYEQYF

D gene: TRBD1
V gene: TRBV19
J gene: TRBJ1-1
clone size: -
CDR3 DNA: TGTGCCAGTAGTATGGTAGGGACAGAGAACACTGAAGCTTTCTTT
CDR3 protein: CASSMVGTENTEAFF

D gene: TRBD1
V gene: TRBV7-6
J gene: TRBJ1-1
clone size: -
CDR3 DNA: TGTGCCAGCGCAGGGGGCGGAAGCACTGAAGCTTTCTTT
CDR3 protein: CASAGGGSTEAFF

D gene: TRBD2
V gene: TRBV9
J gene: TRBJ2-5
clone size: -
CDR3 DNA: TGTGCCAGCACCTTAAGCGGGGGGGTCCAAGAGACCCAGTACTTC
CDR3 protein: CASTLSGGVQETQYF

D gene: -
V gene: TRBV7-9
J gene: TRBJ1-2
clone size: -
CDR3 DNA: TGTGCCAGCAGCGCATCGCTCGGGGAAGAAGGCTATGGCTACACCTTC
CDR3 protein: CASSASLGEEGYGYTF

D gene: TRBD1
V gene: TRBV27
J gene: TRBJ2-1
clone size: -
CDR3 DNA: TGTGCCAGCAGTCATCCCTCTGACAGGGCCTCCTACAATGAGCAGTTCTTC
CDR3 protein: CASSHPSDRASYNEQFF

D gene: TRBD1
V gene: TRBV7-2
J gene: TRBJ2-3
clone size: -
CDR3 DNA: TGTGCCAGCAGCTCCCCGGGACAGGGGGTAGATACGCAGTATTTT
CDR3 protein: CASSSPGQGVDTQYF

D gene: -
V gene: TRBV21-1
J gene: TRBJ2-1
clone size: once
CDR3 DNA: TGTGCCAGCAGCTACCGGGACAGGGGGGACAATGAGCAGTTCTTC
CDR3 protein: CASSYRDRGDNEQFF

D gene: -
V gene: TRBV11-2
J gene: TRBJ1-4
clone size: -
CDR3 DNA: TGTGCCAGCAGCCCCCGGCGGAATGAAAAACTGTTTTTT
CDR3 protein: CASSPRRNEKLFF

D gene: -
V gene: TRBV6-1
J gene: TRBJ1-2
clone size: -
CDR3 DNA: TGTGCCAGCTGTTTCGGTGGGACGGCCTCGTTCTACACCTTC
CDR3 protein: CASCFGGTASFYTF

D gene: TRBD2
V gene: TRBV4-2
J gene: TRBJ2-2
clone size: -
CDR3 DNA: TGTGCCAGCAGCCCCCGTCTTTTTGGGCGGGAGGGTTTCACCGGGGAGCTGTTTTTT
CDR3 protein: CASSPRLFGREGFTGELFF

D gene: -
V gene: TRBV4-3
J gene: TRBJ1-4
clone size: -
CDR3 DNA: TGCGCCAGCAGCCGACACCGGGACATCTATGAAAAACTGTTTTTT
CDR3 protein: CASSRHRDIYEKLFF

D gene: TRBD1
V gene: TRBV11-2
J gene: TRBJ1-2
clone size: -
CDR3 DNA: TGTGCCAGCAGCTTAGATCAGGCAGGGGGCCTATGGCGGGGTGGCTACACCTTC
CDR3 protein: CASSLDQAGGLWRGGYTF

D gene: -
V gene: TRBV6-1
J gene: TRBJ2-6
clone size: -
CDR3 DNA: TGTGCCAGCATCCGCTCTGGGGCCAACGTCCTGACTTTC
CDR3 protein: CASIRSGANVLTF

D gene: -
V gene: TRBV7-2
J gene: TRBJ2-7
clone size: -
CDR3 DNA: TGTGCCAGCAGCCCACGGCGGTTTTTGGCGCAGTACTTC
CDR3 protein: CASSPRRFLAQYF

D gene: -
V gene: TRBV11-3
J gene: TRBJ1-6
clone size: -
CDR3 DNA: TGTGCCAGCAGCTTACGGGGTAATTCACCCCTCCACTTT
CDR3 protein: CASSLRGNSPLHF

D gene: -
V gene: TRBV4-1
J gene: TRBJ2-7
clone size: -
CDR3 DNA: TGCGCCAGCAGCCAAGACAGTTATTCCTACGAGCAGTACTTC
CDR3 protein: CASSQDSYSYEQYF

D gene: -
V gene: TRBV28
J gene: TRBJ1-1
clone size: few
CDR3 DNA: TGTGCCAGCAGTTTATTTTTGTTGGGGGGAGAAGCTTTCTTT
CDR3 protein: CASSLFLLGGEAFF

D gene: -
V gene: TRBV19
J gene: TRBJ1-2
clone size: -
CDR3 DNA: TGTGCCAGTAGTGGGGGAGTCTATGGCTACACCTTC
CDR3 protein: CASSGGVYGYTF

D gene: TRBD1
V gene: TRBV7-9
J gene: TRBJ1-5
clone size: -
CDR3 DNA: TGTGCCAGCAGCTCAGAACAGGGGATGGAGCCCCAGCATTTT
CDR3 protein: CASSSEQGMEPQHF

D gene: -
V gene: TRBV19
J gene: TRBJ1-1
clone size: -
CDR3 DNA: TGTGCCAGTAGTCTCCCAGAAAGACTGGACACTGAAGCTTTCTTT
CDR3 protein: CASSLPERLDTEAFF

D gene: -
V gene: TRBV30
J gene: TRBJ1-1
clone size: -
CDR3 DNA: TGTGCCGGCAGACGGGGGGTAGGCACTGAAGCTTTCTTT
CDR3 protein: CAGRRGVGTEAFF

D gene: TRBD1
V gene: TRBV2
J gene: TRBJ1-1
clone size: -
CDR3 DNA: TGTTCTGGGGGACAGGGGGCAGAAGCTTTCTTT
CDR3 protein: CSGGQGAEAFF

D gene: -
V gene: TRBV5-4
J gene: TRBJ2-1
clone size: -
CDR3 DNA: TGTGCCAGCAGCTTTAGAAGCGGGCACCTCTACAATGAGCAGTTCTTC
CDR3 protein: CASSFRSGHLYNEQFF